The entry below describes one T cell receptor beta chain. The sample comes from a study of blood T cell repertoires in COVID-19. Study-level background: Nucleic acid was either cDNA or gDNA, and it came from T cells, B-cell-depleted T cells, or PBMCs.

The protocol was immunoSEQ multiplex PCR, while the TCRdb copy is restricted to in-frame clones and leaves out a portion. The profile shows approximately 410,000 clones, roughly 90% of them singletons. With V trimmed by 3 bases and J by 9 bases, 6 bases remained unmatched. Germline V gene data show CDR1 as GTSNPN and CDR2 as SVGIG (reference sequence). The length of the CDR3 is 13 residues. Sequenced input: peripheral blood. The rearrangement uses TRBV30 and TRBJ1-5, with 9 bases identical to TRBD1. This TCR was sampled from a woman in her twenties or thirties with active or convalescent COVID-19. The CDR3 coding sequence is TGTGCCTGGAGCGGACAGGGGATAAGGCCCCAGCATTTT. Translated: CAWSGQGIRPQHF.